This T cell receptor (beta chain) derives from a study of cytomegalovirus exposure and HLA in healthy donors. Study observations and caveats: As a later analysis showed, a missense DCLRE1C variant was linked to trimming of TCR beta V- and J-genes.

The PCR employed 60 Vbeta primers together with 13 Jbeta primers. Authors' analysis steps: In a later analysis, around 10 million of about 80 million unique beta chains occurred in at least two donors. This table comes from immunoSEQ multiplex PCR, and its TCRdb copy is limited to in-frame clones, with some not included. Clonal size and the V and J genes are those of that table, whereas D and trimming came from the DNA. This sample carries under 150,000 clones, roughly 88% of them seen once, and the ten largest clones take less than 3.5%. The donors (healthy individuals) were bone marrow donors. The CDR3 covers 10 residues. Trimming pared 6 bases from V and 9 bases from J, leaving 6 bases between. The germline V gene encodes CDR1 SGHTA and CDR2 FQGNSA. On this clone itself: Its antigen is still unknown.

The TCR sequence derives from a man in his fifties in good health and CMV-seronegative. The V and J genes are TRBV7-2 and TRBJ2-1, with unresolved D. Sequencing was done on a sample of PBMCs. The CDR3 is CASSRGEQFF. CDR3 coding DNA: TGTGCCAGCAGTCGCGGTGAGCAGTTCTTC.